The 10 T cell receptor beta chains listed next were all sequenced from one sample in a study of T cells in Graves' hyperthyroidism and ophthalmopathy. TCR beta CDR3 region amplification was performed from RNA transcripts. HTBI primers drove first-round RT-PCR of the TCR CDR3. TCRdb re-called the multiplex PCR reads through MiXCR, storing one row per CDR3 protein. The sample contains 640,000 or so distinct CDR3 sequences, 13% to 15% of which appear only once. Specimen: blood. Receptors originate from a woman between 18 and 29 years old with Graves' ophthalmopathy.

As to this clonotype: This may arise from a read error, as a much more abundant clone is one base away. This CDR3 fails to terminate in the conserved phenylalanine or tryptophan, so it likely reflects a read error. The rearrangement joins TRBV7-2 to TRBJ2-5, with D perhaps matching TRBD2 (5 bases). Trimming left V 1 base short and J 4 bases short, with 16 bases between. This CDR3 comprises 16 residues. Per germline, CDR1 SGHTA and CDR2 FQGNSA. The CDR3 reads CASSLGALGFRETQYL. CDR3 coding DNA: TGTGCCAGCAGCTTAGGCGCACTAGGATTTCGAGAGACCCAGTACCTC.

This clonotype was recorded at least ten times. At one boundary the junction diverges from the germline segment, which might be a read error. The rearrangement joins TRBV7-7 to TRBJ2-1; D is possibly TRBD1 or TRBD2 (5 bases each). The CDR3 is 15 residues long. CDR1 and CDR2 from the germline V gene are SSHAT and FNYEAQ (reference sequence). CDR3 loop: CASSLGPGPNNEQFF. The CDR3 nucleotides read TGTGCTAGCAGCTTAGGACCGGGACCAAACAATGAGCAGTTCTTC.

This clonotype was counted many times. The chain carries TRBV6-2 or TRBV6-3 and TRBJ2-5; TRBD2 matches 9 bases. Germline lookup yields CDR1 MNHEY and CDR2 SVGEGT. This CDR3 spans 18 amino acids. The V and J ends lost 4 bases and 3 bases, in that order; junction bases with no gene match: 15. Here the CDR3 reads CASSWLAGGGSSEETQYF. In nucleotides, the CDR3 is TGTGCCAGCAGTTGGCTTGCGGGAGGGGGGTCTTCGGAAGAGACCCAGTACTTC.

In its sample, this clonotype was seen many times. The CDR3 nucleotides read TGTGCCAGCAGTTACACACAGGGGGGAGAGACCCAGTACTTC. Its translation: CASSYTQGGETQYF. The V call is TRBV6-2 or TRBV6-3, the J call TRBJ2-5, with TRBD1 matching over 8 bases. The V segment lost 2 bases and the J segment 4 bases; nucleotides outside the gene matches: 3. Per the germline V gene, CDR1 is MNHEY and CDR2 is SVGEGT. CDR3 length: 14 residues.

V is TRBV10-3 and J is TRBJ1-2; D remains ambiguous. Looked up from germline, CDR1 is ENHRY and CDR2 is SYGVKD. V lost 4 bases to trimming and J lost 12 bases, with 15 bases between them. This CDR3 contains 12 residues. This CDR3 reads CAISVPSGEHTF. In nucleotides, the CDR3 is TGTGCCATCAGTGTTCCGTCCGGGGAGCACACCTTC.

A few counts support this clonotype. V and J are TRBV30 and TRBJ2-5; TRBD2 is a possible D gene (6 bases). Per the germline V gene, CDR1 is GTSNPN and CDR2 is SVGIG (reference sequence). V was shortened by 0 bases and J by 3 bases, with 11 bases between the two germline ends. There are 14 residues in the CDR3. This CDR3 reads CAWSVGGLEETQYF. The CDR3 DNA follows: TGTGCCTGGAGTGTTGGAGGGTTAGAAGAGACCCAGTACTTC.

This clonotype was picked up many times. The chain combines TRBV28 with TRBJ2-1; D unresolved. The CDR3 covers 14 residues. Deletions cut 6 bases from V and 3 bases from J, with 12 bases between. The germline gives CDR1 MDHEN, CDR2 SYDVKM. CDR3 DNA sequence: TGTGCCAGCAGCGGAACCCACCTCTACAATGAGCAGTTCTTC. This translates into CASSGTHLYNEQFF.

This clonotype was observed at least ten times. The CDR3 bases are TGTGCCAGCAGTTTCGGCAGTCCAAATGAAAAACTGTTTTTT. Translating it yields CASSFGSPNEKLFF. The gene calls are TRBV27 and TRBJ1-4; D is unresolved. Deletions cut 3 bases from V and 5 bases from J, with 10 bases between. The CDR3 runs to 14 residues. The germline CDR1 and CDR2 sequences are MNHEY and SMNVEV (reference sequence). The whole variable domain, filled in from reference TRBV27 and TRBJ1-4, reads EAQVTQNPRYLITVTGKKLTVTCSQNMNHEYMSWYRQDPGLGLRQIYYSMNVEVTDKGDVPEGYKVSRKEKRNFPLILESPSPNQTSLYFCASSFGSPNEKLFFGSGTQLSVL.

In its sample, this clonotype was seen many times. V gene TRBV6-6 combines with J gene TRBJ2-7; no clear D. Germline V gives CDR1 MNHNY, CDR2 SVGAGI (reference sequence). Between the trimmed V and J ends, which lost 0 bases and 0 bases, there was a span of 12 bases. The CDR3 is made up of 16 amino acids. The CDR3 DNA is TGTGCCAGCAGTTACTCGAACCTGTTGAGCTCCTACGAGCAGTACTTC. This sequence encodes CASSYSNLLSSYEQYF.

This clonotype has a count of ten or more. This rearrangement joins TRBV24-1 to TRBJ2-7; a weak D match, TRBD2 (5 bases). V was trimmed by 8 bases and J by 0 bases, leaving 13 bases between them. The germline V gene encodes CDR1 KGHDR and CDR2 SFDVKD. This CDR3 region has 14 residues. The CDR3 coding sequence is TGTGCCACCAACGACGGAGGTAACTCCTACGAGCAGTACTTC. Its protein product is CATNDGGNSYEQYF.